This T cell receptor (beta chain) was observed in a study of shared clonotypes between healthy human individuals (dated by TCRdb to 2018 to 2020). Study-level background: A couple of women and three men aged 18 to 49 years were included in the cohort. Blood TCR repertoires of about 5 healthy adults were deeply sequenced to estimate repertoire size and the extent of clonotype sharing between individuals. To increase sequencing depth and limit assay-specific biases, different laboratories used diverse techniques to prepare libraries and sequence TCR repertoires. Between about 0.8 and 9 billion PBMCs per donor were obtained by leukapheresis. Beyond this particular receptor, the publication reports: Pairwise subsampling indicated that sequencing depth was expected to affect the degree of clonotype sharing among donors. Sampling was limited to blood, and TCR repertoires in tissue likely differ from TCR repertoires in blood. The small number of donors limited the genetic and exposure-history diversity represented.

TCR CDR3 regions were amplified from genomic DNA by multiplex PCR using the deep immunoSEQ assay. For each cell subset, the extracted genomic DNA was distributed evenly across all wells of several immunoSEQ 96-well plates, and each plate served as one replicate. For unsorted PBMC, each replicate PCR was loaded with about 280 ng genomic DNA, equivalent to about 30,000 T cell genomes. Ten immunoSEQ deep assay plates were used to sequence the unsorted PBMC genomic DNA. Purified libraries were quantified with a Qubit 3.0 fluorometer, sized on a Bioanalyzer 2100, and re-quantified with the KAPA Library Quantification kit. A separate single-read 150-cycle Illumina NextSeq 550 flow cell was used to sequence each immunoSEQ 96-well plate. For the original study's pipeline: Because only junctional sequences without quality scores were contained in the immunoSEQ output, filtering matching that applied to full-length reads could not be performed. Sequences were annotated with PyIR, a Python wrapper for IgBLAST v1.9, and V/J genes and CDR3 were assigned using IMGT germline references. Reads were removed for weak V/J assignments (E-value above 1e-6), missing CDR3, stop codons, out-of-frame junctions, or ambiguous translated residues. V3J clonotypes were defined by identical inferred V gene, J gene, and CDR3 amino acid sequence. Percentage overlap between repertoires was calculated by dividing the number of shared unique clonotypes by the size of the smaller repertoire. Three approaches were used to assess repertoire richness: RTK rarefaction, the Chao1 estimator, and Recon v2.1 estimates of unobserved clonotypes. Here the immuneACCESS table is served through TCRdb, limited to in-frame sequences with V and J called. Missing clones are a known gap in these copies; in checked studies unresolved V genes cover under half, and the rest lacks a known reason. Clone size and V and J calls were adopted from that table, with D and trimming inferred from the DNA. A total of roughly 510,000 clones appear in this sample, over 60% of them only once. The ten largest clones add up to roughly an eighth of the sample.

V lost 5 bases and J lost 11 bases, and the count of bases not matched to a germline gene is 15. The CDR3, from cysteine to phenylalanine, totals 15 residues. Only the CDR3 DNA is retained, 45 bases long and in frame from the first base. The germline V gene (reference sequence) yields MNHEY for CDR1 and SMNVEV for CDR2. Healthy HIV-negative adults with no recently reported acute infections or vaccinations were included as donors. Every donor was a Caucasian adult living in Nashville, Tennessee, USA. For unsorted samples, 75 million to 90 million PBMCs were counted, and genomic DNA was extracted using the QIAamp DNA Blood Mini kit. After blood collection by leukapheresis, PBMCs were isolated using Ficoll-Histopaque density gradient centrifugation and then cryopreserved in the vapor phase of liquid nitrogen. A remark on this clone: There is no known antigen for this receptor. No much larger clone is present one base from it, and per-base qualities are unavailable.

The sequence came from a middle-aged woman in good health. Some clones in this sample may be carry-over from other donors' samples. Here the chain combines TRBV27 and TRBJ1-1; 9 of the junction bases match TRBD1. The sequenced sample consisted of PBMCs. The DNA sequence follows: TGTGCCAGCAGTCCAAAGACAGGGGGAGTTCGGGCCGCTTTCTTT. It translates as CASSPKTGGVRAAFF.